The clone carrying this T cell receptor (beta chain) was seen only a few times. The record originates from a study of cytomegalovirus exposure and HLA in healthy donors. In germline, CDR1 is SNHLY, CDR2 FYNNEI. CDR3 length equals 15 residues. The J segment lost 11 bases and the V segment lost 5 bases, leaving 9 bases of the junction unmatched. The PCR had 60 Vbeta and 13 Jbeta primers. Sequencing used immunoSEQ multiplex PCR; TCRdb keeps in-frame clones, though not all of them. The table records about 100,000 clones, roughly 75% of them present only once. V gene TRBV2 combines with J gene TRBJ1-4, with TRBD1 matching over 12 bases. The TCR sequence derives from a woman in her sixties in good health and CMV-seronegative. Sequenced material: PBMCs. The DNA of the CDR3 is TGTGCCAGCAGTATAGCCGGGACAGGGGGCGGTAAACTGTTTTTT. This gives the protein CASSIAGTGGGKLFF.